Here is one T cell receptor beta chain with its context. Trimming cost V 1 base and J 1 base, with 6 bases left between them. The germline gives CDR1 SGHVS, CDR2 FQNEAQ. This CDR3 region has 14 residues. The PCR used 60 V beta and 13 J beta primers. TCRdb's copy holds only in-frame clones and misses some; the assay was immunoSEQ multiplex PCR. The table shows over 65,000 clones, with 85% occurring only once. The data are from a study of glioma-infiltrating T cells after dendritic cell vaccination. Described time point: after dendritic cell vaccination, including at tumor progression/relapse. The sample consisted of blood, taken after dendritic cell vaccination. The chain recombines TRBV7-8 with TRBJ2-3, with D uncertain. This TCR was sampled from a human donor with glioblastoma. The CDR3 DNA is TGTGCCAGCAGCTTAGGTCTCCGCACAGATACGCAGTATTTT. Protein: CASSLGLRTDTQYF. The full variable domain, with the rest looked up from reference TRBV7-8 and TRBJ2-3, is GAGVSQSPRYKVAKRGQDVALRCDPISGHVSLFWYQQALGQGPEFLTYFQNEAQLDKSGLPSDRFFAERPEGSVSTLKIQRTQQEDSAVYLCASSLGLRTDTQYFGPGTRLTVL.